This paragraph reports one T cell receptor beta chain. This sample stems from a study of blood T cell repertoires in COVID-19. In the study overall: Samples came from the United States, Italy and Spain, spanning acute and convalescent COVID-19. Sample material is recorded as cDNA or gDNA derived from T cells, B-cell-depleted T cells, or PBMCs.

Under the authors' procedure: Estimates of nucleated cell counts were drawn from the amplification of reference gene primers. Clones were read by immunoSEQ multiplex PCR, and TCRdb kept only the in-frame ones, dropping some. The DNA gave D and trimming, while V, J and clone size come from that table. Of under 200,000 clones in the sample, about 91% were seen once. The sequence came from an older woman who had recovered from COVID-19. Input material: peripheral blood.

The CDR3 DNA reads as TGTGCCAGCAGTACCCCGTTACTAGCGGGGGCCGGGGGGACCCAGTACTTC. The encoded protein is CASSTPLLAGAGGTQYF. The chain has TRBV6-2 or TRBV6-3 and TRBJ2-5; TRBD2 matches at 11 bases. CDR1 and CDR2 (germline): MNHEY, SVGEGT. V shed 5 bases and J 7 bases; nucleotides not matched to a gene: 15. The CDR3 spans 17 residues.